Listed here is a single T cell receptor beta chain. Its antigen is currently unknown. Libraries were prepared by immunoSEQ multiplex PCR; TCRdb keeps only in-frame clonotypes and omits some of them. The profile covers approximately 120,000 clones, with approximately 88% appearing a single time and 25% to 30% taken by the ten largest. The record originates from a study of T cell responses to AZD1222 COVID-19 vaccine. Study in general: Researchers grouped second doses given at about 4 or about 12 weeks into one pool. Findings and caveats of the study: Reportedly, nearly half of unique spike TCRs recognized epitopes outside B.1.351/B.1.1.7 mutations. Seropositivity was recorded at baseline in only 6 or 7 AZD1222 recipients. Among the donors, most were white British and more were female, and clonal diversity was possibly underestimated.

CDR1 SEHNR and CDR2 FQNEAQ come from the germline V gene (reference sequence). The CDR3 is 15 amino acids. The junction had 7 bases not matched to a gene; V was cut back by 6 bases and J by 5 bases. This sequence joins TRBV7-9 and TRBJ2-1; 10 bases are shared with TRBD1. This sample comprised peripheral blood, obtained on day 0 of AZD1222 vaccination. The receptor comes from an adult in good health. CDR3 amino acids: CASRRRGQGDNEQFF. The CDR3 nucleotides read TGTGCCAGCAGGCGGCGAGGACAGGGGGACAATGAGCAGTTCTTC.